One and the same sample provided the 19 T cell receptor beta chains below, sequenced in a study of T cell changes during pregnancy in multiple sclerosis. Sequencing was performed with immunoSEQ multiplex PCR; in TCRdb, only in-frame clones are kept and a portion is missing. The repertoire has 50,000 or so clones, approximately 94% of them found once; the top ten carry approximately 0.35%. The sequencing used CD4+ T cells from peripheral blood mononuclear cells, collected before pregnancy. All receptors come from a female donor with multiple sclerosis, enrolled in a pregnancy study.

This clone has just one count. CDR3 amino acids: CASSPVLGGPMNTEAFF. The CDR3, as DNA: TGTGCCAGCTCTCCGGTCCTAGGCGGTCCCATGAACACTGAAGCTTTCTTT. The V call is TRBV18, the J call TRBJ1-1, with D uncertain. The V and J ends lost 6 bases and 0 bases respectively, with 20 bases between them. CDR1 and CDR2 from the germline V gene are KGHSH and LQKENI. The CDR3 extends over 17 amino acids.

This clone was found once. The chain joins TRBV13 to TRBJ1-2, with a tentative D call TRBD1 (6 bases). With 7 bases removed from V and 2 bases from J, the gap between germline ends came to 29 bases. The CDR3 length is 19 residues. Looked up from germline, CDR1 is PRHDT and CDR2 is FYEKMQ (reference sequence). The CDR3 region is CASNRNIQGPGAPNYGYTF. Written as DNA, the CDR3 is TGTGCCAGCAACAGAAACATTCAGGGGCCCGGGGCCCCGAACTATGGCTACACCTTC.

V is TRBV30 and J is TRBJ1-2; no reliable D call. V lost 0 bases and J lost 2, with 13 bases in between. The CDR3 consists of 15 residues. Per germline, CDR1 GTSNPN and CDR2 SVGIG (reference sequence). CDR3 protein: CAWSVLPGTNYGYTF. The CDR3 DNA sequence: TGTGCCTGGAGTGTTTTACCGGGTACCAACTATGGCTACACCTTC. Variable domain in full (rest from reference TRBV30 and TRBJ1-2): SQTIHQWPATLVQPVGSPLSLECTVEGTSNPNLYWYRQAAGRGLQLLFYSVGIGQISSEVPQNLSASRPQDRQFILSSKKLLLSDSGFYLCAWSVLPGTNYGYTFGSGTRLTVV.

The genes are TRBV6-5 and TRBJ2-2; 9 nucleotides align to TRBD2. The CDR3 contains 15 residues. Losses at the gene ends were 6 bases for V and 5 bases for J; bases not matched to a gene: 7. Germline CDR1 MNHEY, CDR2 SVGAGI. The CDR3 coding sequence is TGTGCCAGCAGGGGGGCGGGAGGGTTGACCGGGGAGCTGTTTTTT. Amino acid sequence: CASRGAGGLTGELFF.

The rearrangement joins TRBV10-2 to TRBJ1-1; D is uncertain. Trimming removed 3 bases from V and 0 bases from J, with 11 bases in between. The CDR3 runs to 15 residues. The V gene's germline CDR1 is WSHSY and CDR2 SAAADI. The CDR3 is CASSDQATLNTEAFF. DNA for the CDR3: TGCGCCAGCAGTGACCAGGCGACCTTGAACACTGAAGCTTTCTTT.

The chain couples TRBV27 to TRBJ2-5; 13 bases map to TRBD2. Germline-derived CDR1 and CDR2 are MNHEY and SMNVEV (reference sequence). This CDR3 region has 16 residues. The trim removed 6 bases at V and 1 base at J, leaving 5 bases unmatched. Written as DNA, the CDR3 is TGTGCCAGCAGCAGGACTAGCGGGAGACCCCAAGAGACCCAGTACTTC. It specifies CASSRTSGRPQETQYF.

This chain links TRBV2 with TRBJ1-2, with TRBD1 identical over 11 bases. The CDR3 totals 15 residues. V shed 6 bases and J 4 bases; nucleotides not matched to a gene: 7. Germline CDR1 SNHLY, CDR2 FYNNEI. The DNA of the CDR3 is TGTGCCAGCAGGACGGGGACAGGGGGATCCTATGGCTACACCTTC. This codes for CASRTGTGGSYGYTF.

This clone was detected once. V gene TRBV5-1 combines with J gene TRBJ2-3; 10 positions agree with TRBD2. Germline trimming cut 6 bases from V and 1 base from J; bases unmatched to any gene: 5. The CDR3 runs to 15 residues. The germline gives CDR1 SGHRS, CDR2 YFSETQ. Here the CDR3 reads CASKPSGSGTDTQYF. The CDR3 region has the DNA TGCGCCAGCAAACCTAGCGGGAGTGGCACAGATACGCAGTATTTT.

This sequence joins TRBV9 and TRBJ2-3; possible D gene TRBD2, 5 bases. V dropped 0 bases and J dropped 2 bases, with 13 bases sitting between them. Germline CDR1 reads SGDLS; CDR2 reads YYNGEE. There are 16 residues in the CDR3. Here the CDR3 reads CASSVGRLAYTDTQYF. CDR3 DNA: TGTGCCAGCAGCGTAGGAAGGTTAGCGTACACAGATACGCAGTATTTT. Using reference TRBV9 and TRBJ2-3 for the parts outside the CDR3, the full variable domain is DSGVTQTPKHLITATGQRVTLRCSPRSGDLSVYWYQQSLDQGLQFLIQYYNGEERAKGNILERFSAQQFPDLHSELNLSSLELGDSALYFCASSVGRLAYTDTQYFGPGTRLTVL.

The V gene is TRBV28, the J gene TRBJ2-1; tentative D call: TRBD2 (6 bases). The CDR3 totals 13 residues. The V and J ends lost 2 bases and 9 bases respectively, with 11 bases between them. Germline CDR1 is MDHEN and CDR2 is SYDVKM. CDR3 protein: CASSLPREVEQFF. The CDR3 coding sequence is TGTGCCAGCAGTTTACCGAGGGAGGTTGAGCAGTTCTTC.

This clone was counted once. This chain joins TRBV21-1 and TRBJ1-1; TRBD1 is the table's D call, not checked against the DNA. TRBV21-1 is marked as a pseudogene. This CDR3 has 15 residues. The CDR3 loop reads CASSKNEGADTEAFF. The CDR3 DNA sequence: TGTGCCAGCAGCAAAAATGAGGGGGCTGACACTGAAGCTTTCTTT.

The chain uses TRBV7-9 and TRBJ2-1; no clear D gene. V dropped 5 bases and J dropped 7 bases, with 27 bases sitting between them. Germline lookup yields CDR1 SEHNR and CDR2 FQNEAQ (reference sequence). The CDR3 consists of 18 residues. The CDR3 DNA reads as TGTGCCAGCAGCCCCCGGCCAATCAATCAGAGGAACCGGAATGAGCAGTTCTTC. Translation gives CASSPRPINQRNRNEQFF. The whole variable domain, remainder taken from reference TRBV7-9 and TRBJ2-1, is DTGVSQNPRHKITKRGQNVTFRCDPISEHNRLYWYRQTLGQGPEFLTYFQNEAQLEKSRLLSDRFSAERPKGSFSTLEIQRTEQGDSAMYLCASSPRPINQRNRNEQFFGPGTRLTVL.

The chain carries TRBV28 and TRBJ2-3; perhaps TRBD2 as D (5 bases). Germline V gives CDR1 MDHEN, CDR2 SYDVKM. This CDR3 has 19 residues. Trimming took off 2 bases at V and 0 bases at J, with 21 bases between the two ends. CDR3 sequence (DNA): TGTGCCAGCAGTTTAAACCGACTCGGAGTGGGAGTCAGCACAGATACGCAGTATTTT. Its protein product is CASSLNRLGVGVSTDTQYF. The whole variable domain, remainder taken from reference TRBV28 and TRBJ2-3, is DVKVTQSSRYLVKRTGEKVFLECVQDMDHENMFWYRQDPGLGLRLIYFSYDVKMKEKGDIPEGYSVSREKKERFSLILESASTNQTSMYLCASSLNRLGVGVSTDTQYFGPGTRLTVL.

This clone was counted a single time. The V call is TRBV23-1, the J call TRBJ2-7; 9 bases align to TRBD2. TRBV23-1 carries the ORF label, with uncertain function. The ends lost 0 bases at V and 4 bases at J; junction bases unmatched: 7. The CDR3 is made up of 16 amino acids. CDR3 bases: TGCGCCAGCAGTCAATCACGGCTAGCGGGGATATACGAGCAGTACTTC. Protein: CASSQSRLAGIYEQYF.

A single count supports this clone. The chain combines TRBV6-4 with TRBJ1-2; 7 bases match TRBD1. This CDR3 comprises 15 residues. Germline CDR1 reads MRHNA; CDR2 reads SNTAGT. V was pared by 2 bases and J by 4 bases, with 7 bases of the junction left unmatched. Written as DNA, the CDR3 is TGTGCCAGCAGTGACCCGCCGACAGGGACCTATGGCTACACCTTC. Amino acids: CASSDPPTGTYGYTF.

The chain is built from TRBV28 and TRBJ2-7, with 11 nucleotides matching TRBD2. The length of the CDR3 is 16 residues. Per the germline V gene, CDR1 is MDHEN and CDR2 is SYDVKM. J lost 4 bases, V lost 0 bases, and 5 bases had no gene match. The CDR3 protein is CASSLWGSGRGYEQYF. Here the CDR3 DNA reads TGTGCCAGCAGTTTATGGGGTAGCGGGAGGGGTTACGAGCAGTACTTC. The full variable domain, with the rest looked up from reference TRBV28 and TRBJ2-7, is DVKVTQSSRYLVKRTGEKVFLECVQDMDHENMFWYRQDPGLGLRLIYFSYDVKMKEKGDIPEGYSVSREKKERFSLILESASTNQTSMYLCASSLWGSGRGYEQYFGPGTRLTVT.

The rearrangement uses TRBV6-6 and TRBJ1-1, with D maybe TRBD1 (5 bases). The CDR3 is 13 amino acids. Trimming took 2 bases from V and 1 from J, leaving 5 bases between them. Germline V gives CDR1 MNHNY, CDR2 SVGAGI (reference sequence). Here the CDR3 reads CASSYQGNTEAFF. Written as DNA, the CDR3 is TGTGCCAGCAGTTACCAGGGGAACACTGAAGCTTTCTTT.

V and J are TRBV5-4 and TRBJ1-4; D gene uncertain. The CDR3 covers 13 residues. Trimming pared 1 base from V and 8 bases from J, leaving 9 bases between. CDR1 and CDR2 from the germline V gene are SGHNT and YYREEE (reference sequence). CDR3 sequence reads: CASSLRAEEKLFF. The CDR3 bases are TGTGCCAGCAGCTTGAGAGCCGAAGAAAAACTGTTTTTT.

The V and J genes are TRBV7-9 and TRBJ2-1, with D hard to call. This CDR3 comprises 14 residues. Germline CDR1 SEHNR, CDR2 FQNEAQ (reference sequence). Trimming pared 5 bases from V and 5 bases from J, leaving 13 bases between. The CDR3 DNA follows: TGTGCCAGCAGCCCGCGGTCCTTAGACAATGAGCAGTTCTTC. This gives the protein CASSPRSLDNEQFF.